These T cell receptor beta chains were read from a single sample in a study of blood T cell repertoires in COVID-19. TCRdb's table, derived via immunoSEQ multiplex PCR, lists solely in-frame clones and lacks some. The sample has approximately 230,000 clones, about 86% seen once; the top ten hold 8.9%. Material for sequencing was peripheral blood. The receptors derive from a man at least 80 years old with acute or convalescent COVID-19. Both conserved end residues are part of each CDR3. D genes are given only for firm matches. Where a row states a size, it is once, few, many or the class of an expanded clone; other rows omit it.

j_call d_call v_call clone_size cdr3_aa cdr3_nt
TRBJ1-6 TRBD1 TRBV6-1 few CASSDLFSTGGANNSPLHF TGTGCCAGCAGTGATCTATTTTCGACAGGGGGCGCAAATAATTCACCCCTCCACTTT
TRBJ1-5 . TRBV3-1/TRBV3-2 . CASSQNVYSNQPQHF TGTGCCAGCAGCCAAAATGTGTATAGCAATCAGCCCCAGCATTTT
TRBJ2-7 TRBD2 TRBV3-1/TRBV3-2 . CASSLKLGGEQYF TGTGCCAGCAGCCTTAAATTGGGGGGGGAGCAGTACTTC
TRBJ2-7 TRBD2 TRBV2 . CASRQREGPITYEQYF TGTGCCAGCAGACAGCGGGAGGGCCCAATCACCTACGAGCAGTACTTC
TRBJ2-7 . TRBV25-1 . CASSEWVLGQPYEQYF TGTGCCAGCAGTGAATGGGTATTGGGGCAGCCCTACGAGCAGTACTTC
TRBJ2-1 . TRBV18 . CASSPQNRYNEQFF TGTGCCAGCTCACCACAAAACAGATACAATGAGCAGTTCTTC
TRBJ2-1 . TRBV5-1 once CASSDRSSYNEQFF TGCGCCAGCAGCGATCGGAGCTCCTACAATGAGCAGTTCTTC
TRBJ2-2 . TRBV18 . CASSPPRGAGGELFF TGTGCCAGCTCACCCCCTCGGGGGGCCGGAGGGGAGCTGTTTTTT
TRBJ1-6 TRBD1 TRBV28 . CASRKWDRGPRSYNSPLHF TGTGCCAGCCGGAAGTGGGACAGGGGGCCTCGATCCTATAATTCACCCCTCCACTTT
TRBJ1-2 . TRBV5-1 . CASSLQQGIYGYTF TGCGCCAGCAGCCTCCAACAGGGAATCTATGGCTACACCTTC
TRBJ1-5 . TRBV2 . CASNKDGQNNQPQHF TGTGCCAGCAATAAGGACGGACAGAACAATCAGCCCCAGCATTTT
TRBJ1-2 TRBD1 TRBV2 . CASSQGQGIPYGYTF TGTGCCAGCAGTCAGGGACAGGGGATCCCCTATGGCTACACCTTC
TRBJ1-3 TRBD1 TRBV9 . CASSAHRQGASGNTIYF TGTGCCAGCAGCGCCCATCGACAGGGAGCTTCTGGAAACACCATATATTTT
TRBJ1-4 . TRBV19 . CASSPRTGGNEKLFF TGTGCCAGTAGTCCCCGGACCGGGGGTAATGAAAAACTGTTTTTT
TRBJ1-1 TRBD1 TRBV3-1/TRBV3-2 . CASSQDRGTGNTEAFF TGTGCCAGCAGCCAAGATCGAGGGACAGGGAACACTGAAGCTTTCTTT
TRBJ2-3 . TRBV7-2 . CASSLGGLVTDTQYF TGTGCCAGCAGCTTAGGGGGGCTCGTTACAGATACGCAGTATTTT
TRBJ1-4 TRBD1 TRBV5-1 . CASSLAAGGMATNEKLFF TGCGCCAGCAGCTTGGCGGCAGGGGGGATGGCAACTAATGAAAAACTGTTTTTT
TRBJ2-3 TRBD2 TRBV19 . CASSIGTRNTQYF TGTGCCAGTAGTATAGGGACTAGAAATACGCAGTATTTT
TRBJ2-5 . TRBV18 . CASSPRGYQETQYF TGTGCCAGCTCACCCCGCGGCTACCAAGAGACCCAGTACTTC
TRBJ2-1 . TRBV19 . CASRGIRERYNEQFF TGTGCCAGTAGAGGGATCCGGGAGCGCTACAATGAGCAGTTCTTC
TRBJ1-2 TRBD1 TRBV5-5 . CASSPRPGGNYGYTF TGTGCCAGCAGCCCGAGGCCAGGGGGAAACTATGGCTACACCTTC
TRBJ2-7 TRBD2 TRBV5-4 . CASSSDRGGRQYF TGTGCCAGCAGCTCCGATAGGGGAGGGCGGCAGTACTTC
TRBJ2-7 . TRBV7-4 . CASSLEGGLSYEQYF TGTGCCAGCAGCTTAGAGGGAGGTCTCTCCTACGAGCAGTACTTC
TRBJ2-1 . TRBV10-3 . CAIRSPPSDEQFF TGTGCCATCAGGAGCCCCCCTTCGGATGAGCAGTTCTTC
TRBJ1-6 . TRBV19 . CASSSGGRINSPLHF TGTGCCAGTAGTAGCGGGGGACGGATTAATTCACCCCTCCACTTT
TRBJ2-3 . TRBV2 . CASSEVYSSTDTQYF TGTGCCAGCAGTGAAGTGTACTCTAGCACAGATACGCAGTATTTT
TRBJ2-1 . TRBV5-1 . CASSLSVSIADEQFF TGCGCCAGCAGCTTAAGCGTCAGTATTGCTGATGAGCAGTTCTTC
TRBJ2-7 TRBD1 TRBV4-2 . CASSPRPGTGVSEQYF TGTGCCAGCAGCCCTCGGCCCGGGACAGGGGTATCCGAGCAGTACTTC
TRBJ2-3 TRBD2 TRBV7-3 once CASSSSGIGDTQYF TGTGCCAGCAGCTCTAGCGGGATAGGAGATACGCAGTATTTT
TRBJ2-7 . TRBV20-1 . CSAKGAYEQYF TGCAGTGCTAAGGGGGCCTACGAGCAGTACTTC
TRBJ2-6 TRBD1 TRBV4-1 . CASSPGWASGQRISGANVLTF TGCGCCAGCAGCCCTGGCTGGGCGTCGGGACAGAGAATCTCTGGGGCCAACGTCCTGACTTTC
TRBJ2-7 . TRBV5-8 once CASSALSWPYEQYF TGTGCCAGCAGCGCCCTTTCGTGGCCCTACGAGCAGTACTTC
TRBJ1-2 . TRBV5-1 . CASSLGVNYGYTF TGCGCCAGCAGCTTGGGCGTTAACTATGGCTACACCTTC
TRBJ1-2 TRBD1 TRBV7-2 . CASSLKSGQGALYGYTF TGTGCCAGCAGCTTAAAGAGCGGGCAGGGGGCCCTCTATGGCTACACCTTC
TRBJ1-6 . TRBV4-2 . CASSPRGAGSANSPLHF TGTGCCAGCAGCCCCCGGGGAGCGGGGAGCGCAAATTCACCCCTCCACTTT
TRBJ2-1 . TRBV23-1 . CASSQVAFMVHEQFF TGCGCCAGCAGTCAGGTGGCCTTTATGGTGCATGAGCAGTTCTTC
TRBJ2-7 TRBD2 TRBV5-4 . CASSLAGGQFFEQYF TGTGCCAGCAGCTTGGCGGGGGGGCAATTCTTCGAGCAGTACTTC
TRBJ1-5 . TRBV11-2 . CASSLEGDSNQPQHF TGTGCCAGCAGCCTCGAAGGGGATAGCAATCAGCCCCAGCATTTT
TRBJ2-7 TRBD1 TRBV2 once CASRPGQGVREQYF TGTGCCAGCAGGCCCGGACAGGGGGTTCGCGAGCAGTACTTC
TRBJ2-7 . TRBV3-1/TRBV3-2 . CASSQVSGGPLSYEQYF TGTGCCAGCAGCCAAGTCTCAGGGGGGCCCCTCTCCTACGAGCAGTACTTC
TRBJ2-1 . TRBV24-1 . CATSDLQTGLDEQFF TGTGCCACCAGTGATTTGCAAACAGGTTTGGATGAGCAGTTCTTC
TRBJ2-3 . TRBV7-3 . CASSLRRDTDTQYF TGTGCCAGCAGCTTGCGTCGGGACACAGATACGCAGTATTTT
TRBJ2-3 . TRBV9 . CASSVAGRTDTQYF TGTGCCAGCAGCGTCGCGGGACGCACAGATACGCAGTATTTT
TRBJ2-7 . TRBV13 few CASSLVQGGYEQYF TGTGCCAGCAGCTTAGTCCAGGGGGGCTACGAGCAGTACTTC
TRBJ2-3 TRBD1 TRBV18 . CASSPIWDRGRRDTQYF TGTGCCAGCTCACCTATATGGGACAGGGGGCGTCGGGATACGCAGTATTTT
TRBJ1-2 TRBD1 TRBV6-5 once CASRSGQANYGYTF TGTGCCAGCAGGTCGGGACAGGCTAACTATGGCTACACCTTC